The TCR beta chain under discussion was sequenced for a study of immune evolution from preneoplasia to lung adenocarcinoma. Findings and caveats of the study: Later-stage lesions seemingly showed higher T cell density and diversity than normal lung. From normal lung to invasive adenocarcinoma, top clone frequencies appeared to decrease.

Germline V lookup: CDR1 SGHTA, CDR2 FQGNSA. Trimming stripped 7 bases from V and 3 bases from J, with 16 bases between. The CDR3 sequence is 14 residues long. Patient tissue came from resections in Japan or China, 2014–2017. H&E slides confirmed each diagnosis, reviewed by two pathologists independently. Some clones are missing from TCRdb's copy, which holds only in-frame ones; the method was immunoSEQ multiplex PCR. The table shows about 41,000 clones, with 70% to 80% occurring only once. For this clone: The antigen is unknown.

This rearrangement joins TRBV7-2 to TRBJ2-7; no clear D gene. This clonotype was obtained from a person in their sixties with lung adenocarcinoma. The specimen sequenced was FFPE invasive lung adenocarcinoma tissue. The CDR3 protein is CASTFTGPFYEQYF. CDR3 DNA: TGTGCCAGCACCTTTACGGGCCCCTTCTACGAGCAGTACTTC.